Detailed here is one T cell receptor beta chain. No antigen is known for it. The data were taken from a study of cytomegalovirus exposure and HLA in healthy donors. Broader study findings: Subsequent analysis found a tendency for first-cohort TCR clusters to co-occur within the 95 to 150 validation repertoires. Most TCR sequences proved rare, with some public TCRs found in many donors.

Germline values: CDR1 SGHDN, CDR2 FVKESK. The V and J ends lost 4 bases and 2 bases, in that order; junction bases with no gene match: 2. This CDR3 is built from 16 residues. Data came from immunoSEQ multiplex PCR; TCRdb stores just in-frame clones and leaves some out. The profile covers fewer than 130,000 clones, with around 89% appearing a single time and approximately 1.5% taken by the ten largest. The donors were in the approximately 130-subject validation cohort; that cohort was separate from the roughly 700-subject first cohort. The clonotype originates from a woman aged 25 to 45 in good health and CMV-seropositive. The sample comprised PBMCs. The chain has TRBV14 and TRBJ2-2; 12 bases are a match to TRBD2. This CDR3 reads CASSRGLAGNTGELFF. For the CDR3, the DNA is TGTGCCAGCAGCCGCGGACTAGCGGGAAACACCGGGGAGCTGTTTTTT.